Given below is one T cell receptor (beta chain) in context. Its antigen is unknown. Here immunoSEQ multiplex PCR was the method, and the copy in TCRdb shows in-frame clones only, minus some. The sample has 35,000 to 40,000 clones, around four fifths seen once. This specimen belongs to a study of vaccination effects on CD4 cells after COVID-19. Sequencing in the ViraFEST assay came after antigen-specific CD4+ T cells had been expanded with viral peptide pools, which were used to stimulate PBMC. Once cultured for nine to ten days, the cells underwent separation to obtain CD4+ T cells. Subjects were given two BNT162b2 or mRNA-1273 vaccine doses. V was shortened by 3 bases and J by 3 bases, with 9 bases between the two germline ends. CDR3 length: 13 residues. CDR1 is GTSNPN, CDR2 SVGIG, per germline (reference sequence).

The V and J genes are TRBV30 and TRBJ1-3, with D unresolved. The sequence was obtained from a human donor who received a COVID-19 vaccine. Some clones in this sample may be carry-over from other donors' samples. Sequencing used CD4+ T cells from PBMCs cultured with HCoV-NL63 spike peptides, obtained after COVID-19 vaccination. CDR3 sequence reads: CAWSASYGNTIYF. CDR3 coding DNA: TGTGCCTGGAGCGCTTCTTATGGAAACACCATATATTTT.